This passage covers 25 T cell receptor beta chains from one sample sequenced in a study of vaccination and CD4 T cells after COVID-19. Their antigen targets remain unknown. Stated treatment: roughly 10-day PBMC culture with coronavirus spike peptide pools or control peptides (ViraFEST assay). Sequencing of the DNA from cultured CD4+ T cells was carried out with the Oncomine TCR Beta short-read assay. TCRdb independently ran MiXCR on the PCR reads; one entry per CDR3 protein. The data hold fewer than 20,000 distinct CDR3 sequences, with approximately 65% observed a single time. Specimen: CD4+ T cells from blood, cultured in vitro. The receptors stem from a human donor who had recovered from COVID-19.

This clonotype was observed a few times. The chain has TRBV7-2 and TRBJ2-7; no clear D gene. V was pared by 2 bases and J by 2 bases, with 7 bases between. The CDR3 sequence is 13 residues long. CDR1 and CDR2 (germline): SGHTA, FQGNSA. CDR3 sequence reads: CASSLIQTYEQYF. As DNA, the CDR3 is TGTGCCAGCAGCTTAATCCAGACCTACGAGCAGTACTTC.

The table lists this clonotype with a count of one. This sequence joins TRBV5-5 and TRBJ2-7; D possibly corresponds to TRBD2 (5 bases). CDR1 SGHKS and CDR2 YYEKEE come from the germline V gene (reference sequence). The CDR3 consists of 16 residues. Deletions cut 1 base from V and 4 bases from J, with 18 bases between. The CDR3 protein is CASSLHGETIRYEQYF. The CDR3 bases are TGTGCCAGCAGCTTGCACGGGGAGACGATTCGGTACGAGCAGTACTTC.

The CDR3 is CSARDPGGQGVRQPQHF. CDR3 coding DNA: TGCAGTGCTAGAGACCCCGGAGGACAGGGGGTACGTCAGCCCCAGCATTTT. This chain uses TRBV20-1 with TRBJ1-5; 10 bases line up with TRBD1. The ends lost 0 bases at V and 6 bases at J; junction bases unmatched: 11. This CDR3 spans 17 amino acids. Germline V gene data show CDR1 as DFQATT and CDR2 as SNEGSKA (reference sequence).

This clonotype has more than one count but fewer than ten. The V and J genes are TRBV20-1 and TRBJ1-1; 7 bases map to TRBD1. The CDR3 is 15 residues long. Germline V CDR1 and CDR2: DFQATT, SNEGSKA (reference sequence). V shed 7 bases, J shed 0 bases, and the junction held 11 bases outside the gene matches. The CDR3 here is CSGARDRSMNTEAFF. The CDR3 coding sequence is TGCAGTGGGGCCAGGGACAGATCCATGAACACTGAAGCTTTCTTT.

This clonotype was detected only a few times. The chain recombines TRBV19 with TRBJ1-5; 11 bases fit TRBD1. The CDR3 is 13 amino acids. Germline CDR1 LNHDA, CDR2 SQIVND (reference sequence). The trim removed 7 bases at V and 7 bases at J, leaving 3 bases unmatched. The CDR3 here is CASMGTGGQPQHF. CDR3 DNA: TGTGCCAGTATGGGGACAGGGGGACAGCCCCAGCATTTT.

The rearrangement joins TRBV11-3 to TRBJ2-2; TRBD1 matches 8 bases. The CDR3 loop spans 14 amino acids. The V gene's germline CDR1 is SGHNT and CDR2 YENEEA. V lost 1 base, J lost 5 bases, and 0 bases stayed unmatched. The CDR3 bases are TGTGCCAGCAGCTTAGGACAGGGGACCGGGGAGCTGTTTTTT. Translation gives CASSLGQGTGELFF. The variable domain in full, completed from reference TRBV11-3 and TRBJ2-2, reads EAGVVQSPRYKIIEKKQPVAFWCNPISGHNTLYWYLQNLGQGPELLIRYENEEAVDDSQLPKDRFSAERLKGVDSTLKIQPAELGDSAVYLCASSLGQGTGELFFGEGSRLTVL.

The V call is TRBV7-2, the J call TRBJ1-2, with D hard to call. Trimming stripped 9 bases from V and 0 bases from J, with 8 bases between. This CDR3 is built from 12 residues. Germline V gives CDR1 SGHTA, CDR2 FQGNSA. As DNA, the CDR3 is TGTGCCAGTCGCATCTCTAACTATGGCTACACCTTC. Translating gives CASRISNYGYTF. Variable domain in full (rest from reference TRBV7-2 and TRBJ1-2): GAGVSQSPSNKVTEKGKDVELRCDPISGHTALYWYRQSLGQGLEFLIYFQGNSAPDKSGLPSDRFSAERTGGSVSTLTIQRTQQEDSAVYLCASRISNYGYTFGSGTRLTVV.

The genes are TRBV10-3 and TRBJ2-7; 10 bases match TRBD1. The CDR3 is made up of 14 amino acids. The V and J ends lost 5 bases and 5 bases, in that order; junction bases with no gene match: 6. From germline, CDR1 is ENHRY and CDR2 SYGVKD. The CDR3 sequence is CAISSGQGVDEQYF. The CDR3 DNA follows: TGTGCCATCAGTTCAGGACAGGGGGTGGACGAGCAGTACTTC.

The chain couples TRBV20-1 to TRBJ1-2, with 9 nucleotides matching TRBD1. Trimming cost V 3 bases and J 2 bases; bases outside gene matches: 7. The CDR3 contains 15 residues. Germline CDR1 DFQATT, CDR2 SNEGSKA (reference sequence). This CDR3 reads CSASTSGTGNYGYTF. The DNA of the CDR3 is TGCAGTGCTAGCACATCCGGGACAGGGAACTATGGCTACACCTTC.

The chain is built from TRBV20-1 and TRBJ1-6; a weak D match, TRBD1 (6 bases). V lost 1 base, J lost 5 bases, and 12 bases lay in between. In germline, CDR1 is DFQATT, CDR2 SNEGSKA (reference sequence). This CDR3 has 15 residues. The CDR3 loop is CSARGPTGHNSPLHF. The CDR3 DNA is TGCAGTGCTAGAGGTCCGACAGGACATAATTCACCCCTCCACTTT.

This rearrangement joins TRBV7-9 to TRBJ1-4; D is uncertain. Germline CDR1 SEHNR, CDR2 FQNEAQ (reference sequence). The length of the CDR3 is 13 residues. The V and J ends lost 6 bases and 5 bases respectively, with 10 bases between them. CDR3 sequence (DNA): TGTGCCAGCAGACCCTCCGGCAATGAAAAACTGTTTTTT. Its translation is CASRPSGNEKLFF.

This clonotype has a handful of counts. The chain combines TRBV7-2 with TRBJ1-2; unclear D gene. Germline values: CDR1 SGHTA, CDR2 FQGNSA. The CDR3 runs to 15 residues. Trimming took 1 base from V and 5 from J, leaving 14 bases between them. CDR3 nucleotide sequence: TGTGCCAGCAGCTTAGTGGTAACAGAAGCGTATGGCTACACCTTC. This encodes CASSLVVTEAYGYTF.

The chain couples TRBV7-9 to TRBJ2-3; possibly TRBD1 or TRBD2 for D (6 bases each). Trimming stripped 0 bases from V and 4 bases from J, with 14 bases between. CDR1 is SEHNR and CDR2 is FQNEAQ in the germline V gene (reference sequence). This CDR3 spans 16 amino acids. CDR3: CASSLALRGRADTQYF. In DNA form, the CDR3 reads TGTGCCAGCAGCTTAGCGCTACGGGGGCGGGCAGATACGCAGTATTTT.

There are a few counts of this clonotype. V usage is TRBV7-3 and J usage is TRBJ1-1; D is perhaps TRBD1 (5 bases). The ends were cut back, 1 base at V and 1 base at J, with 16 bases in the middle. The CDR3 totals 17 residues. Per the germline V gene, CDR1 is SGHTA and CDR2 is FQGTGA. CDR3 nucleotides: TGTGCCAGCAGCTTAAATCGTGTTAGGGGCAAGAACACTGAAGCTTTCTTT. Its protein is CASSLNRVRGKNTEAFF.

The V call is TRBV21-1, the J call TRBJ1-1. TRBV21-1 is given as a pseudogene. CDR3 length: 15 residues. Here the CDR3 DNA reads TGTGCCACCCGACGGCCACCGAGGCGGAGGACTGAAGCTTTCTTT. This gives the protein CATRRPPRRRTEAFF.

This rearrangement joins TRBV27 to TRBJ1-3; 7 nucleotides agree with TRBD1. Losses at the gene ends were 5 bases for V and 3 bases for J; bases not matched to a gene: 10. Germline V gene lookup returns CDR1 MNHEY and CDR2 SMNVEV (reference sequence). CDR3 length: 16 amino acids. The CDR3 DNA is TGTGCCAGCAGTCTAAGAGGGGCAGGGGGTGGAAACACCATATATTTT. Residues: CASSLRGAGGGNTIYF.

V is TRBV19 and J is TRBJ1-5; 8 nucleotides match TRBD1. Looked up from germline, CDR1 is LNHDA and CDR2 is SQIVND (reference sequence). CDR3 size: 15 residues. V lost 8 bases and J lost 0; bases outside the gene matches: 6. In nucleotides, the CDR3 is TGTGCCAGTTTTTCCGGACAGGGTAGCAATCAGCCCCAGCATTTT. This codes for CASFSGQGSNQPQHF.

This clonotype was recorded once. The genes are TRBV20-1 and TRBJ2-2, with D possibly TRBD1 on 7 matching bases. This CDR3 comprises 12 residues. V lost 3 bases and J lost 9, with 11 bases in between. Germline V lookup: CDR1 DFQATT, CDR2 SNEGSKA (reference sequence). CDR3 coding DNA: TGCAGTGCTAGTCAGGGGGGCCGGGAGCTGTTTTTT. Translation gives CSASQGGRELFF.

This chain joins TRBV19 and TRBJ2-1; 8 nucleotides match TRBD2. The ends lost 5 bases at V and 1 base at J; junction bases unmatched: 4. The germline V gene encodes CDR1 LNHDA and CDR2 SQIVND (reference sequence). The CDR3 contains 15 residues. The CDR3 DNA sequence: TGTGCCAGTAGTTCGCAGCGGGGGTCCTACAATGAGCAGTTCTTC. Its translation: CASSSQRGSYNEQFF.

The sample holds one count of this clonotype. CDR3 amino acids: CASNLAGGPNEQFF. The CDR3 DNA follows: TGTGCCAGCAACCTGGCGGGAGGGCCAAATGAGCAGTTCTTC. This chain joins TRBV28 and TRBJ2-1; TRBD2 aligns across 9 bases. Germline CDR1 reads MDHEN; CDR2 reads SYDVKM. The length of the CDR3 is 14 residues. V lost 7 bases to trimming and J lost 7 bases; unmatched junction nucleotides: 8.

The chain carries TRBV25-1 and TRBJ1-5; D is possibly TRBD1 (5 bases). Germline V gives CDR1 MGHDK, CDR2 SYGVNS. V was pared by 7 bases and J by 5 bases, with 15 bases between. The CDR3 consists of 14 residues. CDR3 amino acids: CASTPGGRDQPQHF. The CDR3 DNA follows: TGTGCCAGCACCCCTGGGGGACGCGATCAGCCCCAGCATTTT.

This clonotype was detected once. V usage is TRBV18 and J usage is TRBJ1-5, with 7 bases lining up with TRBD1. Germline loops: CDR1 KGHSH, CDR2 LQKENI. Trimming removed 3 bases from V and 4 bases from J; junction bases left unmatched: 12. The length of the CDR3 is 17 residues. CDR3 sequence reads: CASSPDRYPSDNQPQHF. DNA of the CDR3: TGTGCCAGCTCACCGGACAGGTACCCCTCGGATAATCAGCCCCAGCATTTT.

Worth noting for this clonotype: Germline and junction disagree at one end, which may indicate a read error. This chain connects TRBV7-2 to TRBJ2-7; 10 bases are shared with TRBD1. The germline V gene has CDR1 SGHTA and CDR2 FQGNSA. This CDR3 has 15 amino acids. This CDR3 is CASSQQGQGAYEQYF. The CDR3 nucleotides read TGCGCCAGCAGCCAACAAGGACAGGGGGCCTACGAGCAGTACTTC.

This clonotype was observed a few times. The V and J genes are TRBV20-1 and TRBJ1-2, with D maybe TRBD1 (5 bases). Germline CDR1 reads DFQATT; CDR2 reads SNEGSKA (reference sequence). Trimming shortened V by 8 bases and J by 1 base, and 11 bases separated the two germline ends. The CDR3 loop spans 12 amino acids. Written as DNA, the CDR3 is TGCAGTACCCCACAGGATAACTATGGCTACACCTTC. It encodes CSTPQDNYGYTF.

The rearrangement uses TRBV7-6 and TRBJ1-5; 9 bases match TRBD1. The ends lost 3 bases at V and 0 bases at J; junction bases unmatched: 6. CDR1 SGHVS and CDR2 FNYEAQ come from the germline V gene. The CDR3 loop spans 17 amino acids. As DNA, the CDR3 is TGTGCCAGCAGCTTGGGACAGGGCTCAGGTAGCAATCAGCCCCAGCATTTT. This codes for CASSLGQGSGSNQPQHF. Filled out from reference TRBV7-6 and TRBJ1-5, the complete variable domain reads GAGVSQSPRYKVTKRGQDVALRCDPISGHVSLYWYRQALGQGPEFLTYFNYEAQQDKSGLPNDRFSAERPEGSISTLTIQRTEQRDSAMYRCASSLGQGSGSNQPQHFGDGTRLSIL.